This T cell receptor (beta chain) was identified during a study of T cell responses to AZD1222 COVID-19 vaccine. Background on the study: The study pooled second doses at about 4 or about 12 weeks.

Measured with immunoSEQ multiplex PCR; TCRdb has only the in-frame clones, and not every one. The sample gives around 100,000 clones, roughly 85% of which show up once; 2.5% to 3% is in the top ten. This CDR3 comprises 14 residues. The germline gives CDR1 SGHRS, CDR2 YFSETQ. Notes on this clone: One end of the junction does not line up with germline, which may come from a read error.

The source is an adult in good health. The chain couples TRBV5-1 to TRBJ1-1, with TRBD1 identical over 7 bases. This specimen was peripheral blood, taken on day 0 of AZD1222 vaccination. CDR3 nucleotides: TGTGCCAGCAGCTTGAGGGCCCAGGGGGCTGAAGCTTTCTTT. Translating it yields CASSLRAQGAEAFF. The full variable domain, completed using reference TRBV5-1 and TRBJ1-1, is KAGVTQTPRYLIKTRGQQVTLSCSPISGHRSVSWYQQTPGQGLQFLFEYFSETQRNKGNFPGRFSGRQFSNSRSEMNVSTLELGDSALYLCASSLRAQGAEAFFGQGTRLTVV.